Shown below are 3 T cell receptor beta chains from a single sample sequenced in a study of blood T cell repertoires in COVID-19. TCRdb's copy holds only in-frame clones and misses some; the assay was immunoSEQ multiplex PCR. Of more than 95,000 clones in the sample, roughly 84% were seen once. Sequencing was done on a sample of peripheral blood. The origin of the receptors is a human donor in a cohort sampled during active COVID-19.

The CDR3 sequence is CASSPWGGGETQYF. CDR3 bases: TGTGCCAGCAGTCCATGGGGGGGAGGTGAGACCCAGTACTTC. This chain connects TRBV7-2 to TRBJ2-5; TRBD2 matches at 7 bases. CDR3 length: 14 amino acids. Germline lookup yields CDR1 SGHTA and CDR2 FQGNSA. The V and J ends lost 6 bases and 5 bases, in that order; junction bases with no gene match: 9.

The rearrangement joins TRBV4-1 to TRBJ2-1; 9 bases are shared with TRBD1. Germline CDR1 and CDR2: MGHRA and YSYEKL. V dropped 3 bases and J dropped 2; count of bases not matched to a gene: 2. The CDR3 extends over 15 amino acids. The CDR3 is CASSHGQGTYNEQFF. The CDR3 region has the DNA TGCGCCAGCAGCCACGGACAGGGGACCTACAATGAGCAGTTCTTC.

CDR3 coding DNA: TGTGCCAGCAGCTTAGTTCCGTCGGACACCATATATTTT. It encodes CASSLVPSDTIYF. This rearrangement joins TRBV11-1 to TRBJ1-3; no definite D call. V lost 1 base and J 8 bases, leaving 9 bases between the germline ends. The CDR3 is made up of 13 amino acids. The germline CDR1 and CDR2 sequences are SGHAT and FQDESV (reference sequence). Supplemented by reference TRBV11-1 and TRBJ1-3, the full variable domain reads EAEVAQSPRYKITEKSQAVAFWCDPISGHATLYWYRQILGQGPELLVQFQDESVVDDSQLPKDRFSAERLKGVDSTLKIQPAELGDSAMYLCASSLVPSDTIYFGEGSWLTVV.